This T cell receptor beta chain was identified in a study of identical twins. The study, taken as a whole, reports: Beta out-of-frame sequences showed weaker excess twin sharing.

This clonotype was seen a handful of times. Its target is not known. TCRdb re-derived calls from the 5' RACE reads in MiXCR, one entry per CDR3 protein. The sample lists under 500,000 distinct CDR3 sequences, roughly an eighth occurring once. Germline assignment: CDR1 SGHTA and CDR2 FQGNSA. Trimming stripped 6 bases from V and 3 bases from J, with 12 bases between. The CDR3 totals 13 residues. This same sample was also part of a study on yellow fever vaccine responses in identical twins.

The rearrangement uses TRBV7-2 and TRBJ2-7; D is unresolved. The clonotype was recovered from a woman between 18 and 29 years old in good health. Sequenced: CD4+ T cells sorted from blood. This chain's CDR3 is CASSTPGIYEQYF. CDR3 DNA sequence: TGTGCCAGCAGTACGCCGGGTATCTACGAGCAGTACTTC.